This TCR beta chain is drawn from a study of cytomegalovirus exposure and HLA in healthy donors. Findings of the study overall: Available immune exposure information was restricted to CMV serostatus only. Analyses of presence/absence relied on an assumption of roughly uniform sequencing depth across donors.

This clone was counted between two and nine times. Antigen unknown. Vbeta (60) and Jbeta (13) primers were used in the PCR. Clones were read by immunoSEQ multiplex PCR, and TCRdb kept only the in-frame ones, dropping some. The sample carries some 90,000 clones, 69% recorded once. Deletions cut 2 bases from V and 2 bases from J, with 3 bases between. Germline loops: CDR1 SGHRS, CDR2 YFSETQ. The CDR3 is made up of 12 amino acids. Sequenced sample: PBMCs. The chain combines TRBV5-1 with TRBJ2-3; no firm D call. The sequence derives from a man aged 50-60 years in good health and CMV-seronegative. The CDR3 DNA follows: TGCGCCAGCAGCTTTAACACAGATACGCAGTATTTT. It is translated as CASSFNTDTQYF.